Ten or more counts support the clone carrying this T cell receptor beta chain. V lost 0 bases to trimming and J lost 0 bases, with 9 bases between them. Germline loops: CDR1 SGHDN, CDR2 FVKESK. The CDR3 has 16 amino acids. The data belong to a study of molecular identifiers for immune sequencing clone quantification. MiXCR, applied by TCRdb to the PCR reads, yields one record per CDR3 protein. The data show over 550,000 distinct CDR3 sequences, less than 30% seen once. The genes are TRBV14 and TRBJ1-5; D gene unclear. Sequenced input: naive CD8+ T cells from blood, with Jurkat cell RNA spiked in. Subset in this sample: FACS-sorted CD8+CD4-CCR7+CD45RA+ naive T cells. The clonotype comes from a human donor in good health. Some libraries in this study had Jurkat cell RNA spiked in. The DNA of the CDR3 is TGTGCCAGCAGCCAAGACCAACAATATAGCAATCAGCCCCAGCATTTT. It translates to CASSQDQQYSNQPQHF. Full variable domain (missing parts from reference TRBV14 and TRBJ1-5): EAGVTQFPSHSVIEKGQTVTLRCDPISGHDNLYWYRRVMGKEIKFLLHFVKESKQDESGMPNNRFLAERTGGTYSTLKVQPAELEDSGVYFCASSQDQQYSNQPQHFGDGTRLSIL.